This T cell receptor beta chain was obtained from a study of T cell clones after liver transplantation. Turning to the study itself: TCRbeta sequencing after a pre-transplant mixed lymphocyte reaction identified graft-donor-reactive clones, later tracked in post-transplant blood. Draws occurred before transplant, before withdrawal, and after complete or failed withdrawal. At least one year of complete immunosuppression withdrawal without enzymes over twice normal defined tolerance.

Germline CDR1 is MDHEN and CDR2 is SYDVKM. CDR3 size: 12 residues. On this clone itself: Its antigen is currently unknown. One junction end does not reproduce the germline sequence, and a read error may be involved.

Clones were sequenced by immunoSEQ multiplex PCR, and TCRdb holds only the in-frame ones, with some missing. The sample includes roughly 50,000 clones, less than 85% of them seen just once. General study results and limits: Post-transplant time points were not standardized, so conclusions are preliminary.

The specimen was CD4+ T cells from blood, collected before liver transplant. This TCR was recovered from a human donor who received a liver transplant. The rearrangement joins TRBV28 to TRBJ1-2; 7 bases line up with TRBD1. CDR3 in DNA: TGTGCCAGCAGCGGGACAGTATATGGCTACATCTTC. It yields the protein CASSGTVYGYIF.